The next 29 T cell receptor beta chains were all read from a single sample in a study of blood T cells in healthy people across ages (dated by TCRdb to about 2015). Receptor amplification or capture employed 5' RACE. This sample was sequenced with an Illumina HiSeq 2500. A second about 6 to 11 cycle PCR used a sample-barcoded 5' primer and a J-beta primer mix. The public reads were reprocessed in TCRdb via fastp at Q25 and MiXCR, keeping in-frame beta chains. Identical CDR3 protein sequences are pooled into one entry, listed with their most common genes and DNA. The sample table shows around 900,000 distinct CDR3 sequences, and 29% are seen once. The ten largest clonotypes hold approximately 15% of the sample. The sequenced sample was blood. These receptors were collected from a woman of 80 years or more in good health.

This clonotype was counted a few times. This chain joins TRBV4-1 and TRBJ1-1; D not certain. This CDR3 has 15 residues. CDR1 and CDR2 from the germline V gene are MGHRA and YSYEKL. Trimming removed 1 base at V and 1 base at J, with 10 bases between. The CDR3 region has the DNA TGCGCCAGCAGCCAAGTTATGAGGGCGAACACTGAAGCTTTCTTT. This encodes CASSQVMRANTEAFF.

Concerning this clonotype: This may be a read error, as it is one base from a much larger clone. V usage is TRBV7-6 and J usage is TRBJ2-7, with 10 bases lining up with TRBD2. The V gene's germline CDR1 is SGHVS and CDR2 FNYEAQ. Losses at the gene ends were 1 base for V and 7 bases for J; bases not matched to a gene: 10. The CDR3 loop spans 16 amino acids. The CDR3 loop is CASSLDGSGGLREQYF. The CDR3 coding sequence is TGTGCCAGCAGCTTAGATGGTAGCGGGGGGTTACGTGAGCAGTACTTC.

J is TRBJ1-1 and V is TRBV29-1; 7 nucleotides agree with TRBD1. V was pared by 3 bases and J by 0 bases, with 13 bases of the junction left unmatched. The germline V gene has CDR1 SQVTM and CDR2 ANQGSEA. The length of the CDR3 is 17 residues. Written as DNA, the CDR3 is TGCAGCGTTGACCGACGGAGGGGGCACGAAATGAACACTGAAGCTTTCTTT. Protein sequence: CSVDRRRGHEMNTEAFF.

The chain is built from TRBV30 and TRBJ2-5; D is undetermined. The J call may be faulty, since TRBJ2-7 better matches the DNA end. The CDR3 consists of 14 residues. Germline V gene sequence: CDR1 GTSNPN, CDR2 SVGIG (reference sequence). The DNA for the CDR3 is TGTGCCTGGAGTCCTCGGACCGGTACCTACGAGCAGTACTTC. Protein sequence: CAWSPRTGTYEQYF.

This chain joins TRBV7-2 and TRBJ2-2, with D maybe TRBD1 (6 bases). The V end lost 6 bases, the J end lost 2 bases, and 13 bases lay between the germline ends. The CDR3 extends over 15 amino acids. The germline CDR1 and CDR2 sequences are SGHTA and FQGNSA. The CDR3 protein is CASRRGQSNTGELFF. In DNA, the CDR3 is TGTGCCAGCAGACGAGGACAGTCCAACACCGGGGAGCTGTTTTTT.

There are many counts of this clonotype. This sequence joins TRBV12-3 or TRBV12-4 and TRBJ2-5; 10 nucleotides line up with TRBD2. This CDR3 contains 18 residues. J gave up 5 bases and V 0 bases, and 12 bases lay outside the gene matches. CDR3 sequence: CASSLALGTSASGETQYF. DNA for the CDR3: TGTGCCAGCAGTTTAGCGCTAGGGACTAGCGCCTCTGGGGAGACCCAGTACTTC.

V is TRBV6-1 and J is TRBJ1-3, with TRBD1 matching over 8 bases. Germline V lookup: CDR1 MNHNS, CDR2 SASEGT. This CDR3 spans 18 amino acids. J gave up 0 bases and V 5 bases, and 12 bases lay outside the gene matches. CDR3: CASSPTPGQGSSGNTIYF. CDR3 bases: TGTGCCAGCAGTCCTACCCCCGGACAGGGAAGCTCTGGAAACACCATATATTTT.

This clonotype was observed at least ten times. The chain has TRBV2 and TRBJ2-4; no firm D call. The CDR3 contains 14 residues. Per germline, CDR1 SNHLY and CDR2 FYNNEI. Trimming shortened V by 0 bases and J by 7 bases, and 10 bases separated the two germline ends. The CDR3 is CASSEARLENIQYF. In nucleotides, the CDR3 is TGTGCCAGCAGTGAAGCCCGGCTAGAGAACATTCAGTACTTC.

The CDR3 nucleotides are TGTGCCACCAGCAGAAGGGCAGGGGGACCCGGGGAGCTGTTTTTT. Translated: CATSRRAGGPGELFF. This rearrangement joins TRBV15 to TRBJ2-2, with TRBD1 matching 7 bases. V was clipped by 2 bases and J by 6 bases; unmatched bases: 6. This CDR3 is 15 amino acids long. Per the germline V gene, CDR1 is LNHNV and CDR2 is YYDKDF (reference sequence).

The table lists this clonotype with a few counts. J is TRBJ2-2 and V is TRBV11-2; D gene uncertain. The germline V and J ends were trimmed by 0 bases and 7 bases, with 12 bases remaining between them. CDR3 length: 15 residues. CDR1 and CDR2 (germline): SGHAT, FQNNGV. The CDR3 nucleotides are TGTGCCAGCAGCTTAGATCTACTGGGGATCGGGGAGCTGTTTTTT. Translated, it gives CASSLDLLGIGELFF.

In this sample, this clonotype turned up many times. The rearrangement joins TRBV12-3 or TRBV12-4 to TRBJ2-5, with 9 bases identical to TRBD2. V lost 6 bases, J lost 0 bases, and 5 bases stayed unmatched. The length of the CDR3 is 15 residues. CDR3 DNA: TGTGCCAGCAGCGTAGCGGGGGCATACCAAGAGACCCAGTACTTC. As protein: CASSVAGAYQETQYF.

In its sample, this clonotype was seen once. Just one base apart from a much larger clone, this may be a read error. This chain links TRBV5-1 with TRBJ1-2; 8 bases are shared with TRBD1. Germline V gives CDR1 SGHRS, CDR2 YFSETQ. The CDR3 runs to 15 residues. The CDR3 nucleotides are TGCGCCAGCAGCCCACGACAGGGGACGACCTATGGCAACACCTTC. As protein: CASSPRQGTTYGNTF.

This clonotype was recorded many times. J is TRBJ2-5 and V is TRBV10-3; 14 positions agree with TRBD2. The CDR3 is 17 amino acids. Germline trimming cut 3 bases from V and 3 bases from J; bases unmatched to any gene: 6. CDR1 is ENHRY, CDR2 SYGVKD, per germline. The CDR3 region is CAISDRLAGGPKETQYF. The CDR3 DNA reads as TGTGCCATCAGTGATCGACTAGCGGGGGGGCCTAAAGAGACCCAGTACTTC.

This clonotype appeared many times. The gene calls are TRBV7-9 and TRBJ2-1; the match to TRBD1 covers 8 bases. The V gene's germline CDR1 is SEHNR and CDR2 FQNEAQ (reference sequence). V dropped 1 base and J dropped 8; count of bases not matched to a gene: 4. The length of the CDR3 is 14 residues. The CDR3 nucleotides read TGTGCCAGCAGCTTAGACAGGGGGATCTATGAGCAGTTCTTC. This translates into CASSLDRGIYEQFF.

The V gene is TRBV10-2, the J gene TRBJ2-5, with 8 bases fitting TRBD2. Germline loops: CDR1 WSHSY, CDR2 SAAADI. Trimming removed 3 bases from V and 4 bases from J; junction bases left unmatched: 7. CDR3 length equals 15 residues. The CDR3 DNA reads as TGCGCCAGCAGTGATTTCGGGGGGGCCGGAGAGACCCAGTACTTC. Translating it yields CASSDFGGAGETQYF.

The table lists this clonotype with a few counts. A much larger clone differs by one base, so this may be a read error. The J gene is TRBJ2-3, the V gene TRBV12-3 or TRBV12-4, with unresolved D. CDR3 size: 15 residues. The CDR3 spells CAGSPSESYTDTQYF. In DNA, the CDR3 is TGTGCCGGCAGCCCCAGCGAGAGTTACACAGATACGCAGTATTTT.

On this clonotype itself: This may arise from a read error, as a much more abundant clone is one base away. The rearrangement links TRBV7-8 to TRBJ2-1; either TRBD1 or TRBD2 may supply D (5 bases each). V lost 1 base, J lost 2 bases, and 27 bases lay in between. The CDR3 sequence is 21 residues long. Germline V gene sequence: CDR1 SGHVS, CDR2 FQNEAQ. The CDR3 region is CASSLGGLWTRRGPTYNEQFF. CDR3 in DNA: TGTGCCAGCAGCTTAGGAGGGTTGTGGACAAGACGGGGACCCACCTACAATGAGCAGTTCTTC.

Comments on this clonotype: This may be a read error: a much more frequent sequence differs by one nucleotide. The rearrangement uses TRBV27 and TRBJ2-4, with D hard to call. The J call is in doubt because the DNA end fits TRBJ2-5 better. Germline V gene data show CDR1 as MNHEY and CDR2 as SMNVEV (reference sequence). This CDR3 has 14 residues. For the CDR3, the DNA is TGTGTCAGCACCTCCCGGGTAGACGGGGAGACCCAGTACTTC. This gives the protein CVSTSRVDGETQYF.

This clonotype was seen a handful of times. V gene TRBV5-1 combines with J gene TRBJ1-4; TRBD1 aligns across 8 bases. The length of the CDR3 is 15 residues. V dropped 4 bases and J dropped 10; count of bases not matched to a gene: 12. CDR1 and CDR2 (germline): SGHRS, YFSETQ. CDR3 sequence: CASSLGQGRIGKLFF. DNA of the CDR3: TGCGCCAGCAGCCTCGGACAGGGCCGGATCGGAAAACTGTTTTTT.

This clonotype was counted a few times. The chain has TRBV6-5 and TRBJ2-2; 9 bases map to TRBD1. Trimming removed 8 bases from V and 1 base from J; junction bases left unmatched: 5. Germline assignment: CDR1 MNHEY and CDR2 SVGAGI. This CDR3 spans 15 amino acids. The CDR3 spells CASSQGQGNTGELFF. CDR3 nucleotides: TGTGCCAGCTCTCAGGGACAGGGGAACACCGGGGAGCTGTTTTTT.

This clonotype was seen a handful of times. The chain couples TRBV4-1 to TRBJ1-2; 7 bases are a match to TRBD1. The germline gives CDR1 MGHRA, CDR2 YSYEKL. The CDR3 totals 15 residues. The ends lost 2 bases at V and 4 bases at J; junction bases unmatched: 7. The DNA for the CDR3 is TGCGCCAGCAGCCAAATGGGACAGCTATCCTATGGCTACACCTTC. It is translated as CASSQMGQLSYGYTF.

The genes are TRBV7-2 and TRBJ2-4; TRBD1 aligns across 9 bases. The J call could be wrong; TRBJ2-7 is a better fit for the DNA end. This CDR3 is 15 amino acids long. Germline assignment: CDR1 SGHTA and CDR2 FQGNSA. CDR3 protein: CASSSPGTGTYEQYF. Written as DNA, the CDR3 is TGTGCCAGCAGCTCCCCCGGGACAGGGACCTACGAGCAGTACTTC.

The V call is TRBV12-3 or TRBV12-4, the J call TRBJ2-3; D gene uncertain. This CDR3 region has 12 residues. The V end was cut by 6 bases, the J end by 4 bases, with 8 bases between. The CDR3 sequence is CASRVRPDTQYF. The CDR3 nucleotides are TGTGCCAGCAGAGTGCGGCCAGATACGCAGTATTTT.

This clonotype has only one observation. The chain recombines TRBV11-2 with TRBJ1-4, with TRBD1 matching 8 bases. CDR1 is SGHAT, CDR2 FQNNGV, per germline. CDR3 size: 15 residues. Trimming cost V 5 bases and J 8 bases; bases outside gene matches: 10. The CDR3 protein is CASSANRGSGEKLFF. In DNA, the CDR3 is TGTGCCAGCAGCGCAAACAGGGGGAGTGGGGAAAAACTGTTTTTT.

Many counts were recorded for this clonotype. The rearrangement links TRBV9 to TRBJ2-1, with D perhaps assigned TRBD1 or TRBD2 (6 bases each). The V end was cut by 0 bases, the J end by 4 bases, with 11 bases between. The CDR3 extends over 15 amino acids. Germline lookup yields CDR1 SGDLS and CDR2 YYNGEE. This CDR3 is CASSVGKGGYNEQFF. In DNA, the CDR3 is TGTGCCAGCAGCGTAGGGAAGGGGGGTTACAATGAGCAGTTCTTC.

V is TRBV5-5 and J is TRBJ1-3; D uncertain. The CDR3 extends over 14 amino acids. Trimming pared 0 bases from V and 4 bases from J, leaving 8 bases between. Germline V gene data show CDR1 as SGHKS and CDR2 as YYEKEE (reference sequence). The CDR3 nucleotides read TGTGCCAGCAGCTTGGGAAATTTAGGAAACACCATATATTTT. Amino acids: CASSLGNLGNTIYF.

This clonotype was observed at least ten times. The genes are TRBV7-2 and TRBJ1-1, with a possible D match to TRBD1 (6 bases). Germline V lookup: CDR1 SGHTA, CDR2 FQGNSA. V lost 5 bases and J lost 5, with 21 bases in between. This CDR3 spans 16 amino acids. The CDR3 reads CASSPRQVLGTTEAFF. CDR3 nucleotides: TGTGCCAGCAGCCCCCGACAGGTTCTGGGGACAACTGAAGCTTTCTTT.

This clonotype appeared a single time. The CDR3 loop reads CASSTGGTELYEQYF. In DNA form, the CDR3 reads TGTGCCAGCAGTACCGGGGGGACAGAACTCTACGAGCAGTACTTC. The gene calls are TRBV12-3 or TRBV12-4 and TRBJ2-5; D might be TRBD1 or TRBD2, each matching 7 bases. Gene TRBJ2-7 matches the end of the DNA better, so the J call may be wrong. The CDR3 consists of 15 residues.

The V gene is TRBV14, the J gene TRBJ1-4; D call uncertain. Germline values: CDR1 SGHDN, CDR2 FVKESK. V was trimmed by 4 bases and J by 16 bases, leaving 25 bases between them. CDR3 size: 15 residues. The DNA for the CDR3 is TGTGCCAGCAGCCTAGAAGGACGGAGTAATGAAAAGCCGTTTTTT. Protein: CASSLEGRSNEKPFF.